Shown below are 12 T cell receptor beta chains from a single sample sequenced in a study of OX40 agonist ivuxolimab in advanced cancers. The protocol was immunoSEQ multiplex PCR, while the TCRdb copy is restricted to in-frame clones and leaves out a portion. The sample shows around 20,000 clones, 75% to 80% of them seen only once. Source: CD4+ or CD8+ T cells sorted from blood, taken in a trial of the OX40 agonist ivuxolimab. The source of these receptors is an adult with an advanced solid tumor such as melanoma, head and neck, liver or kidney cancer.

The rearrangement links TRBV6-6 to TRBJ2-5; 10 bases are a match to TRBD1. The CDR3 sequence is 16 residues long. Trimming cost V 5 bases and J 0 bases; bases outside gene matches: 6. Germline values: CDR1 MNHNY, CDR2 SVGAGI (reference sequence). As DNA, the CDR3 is TGTGCCAGCAGTACCCGGGACAGGGGCGACCAAGAGACCCAGTACTTC. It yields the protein CASSTRDRGDQETQYF.

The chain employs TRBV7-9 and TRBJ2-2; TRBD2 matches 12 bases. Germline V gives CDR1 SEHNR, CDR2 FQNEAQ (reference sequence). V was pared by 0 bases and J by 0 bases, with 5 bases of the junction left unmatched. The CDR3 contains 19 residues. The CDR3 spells CASSLAGLAGIANTGELFF. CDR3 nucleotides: TGTGCCAGCAGCTTAGCTGGACTAGCGGGGATCGCGAACACCGGGGAGCTGTTTTTT.

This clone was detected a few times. CDR3 loop: CASSQKFSGEGYEQYF. CDR3 nucleotide sequence: TGTGCCAGCAGCCAAAAGTTCAGCGGGGAGGGTTACGAGCAGTACTTC. The chain is built from TRBV11-3 and TRBJ2-7, with 7 bases identical to TRBD2. CDR1 and CDR2 from the germline V gene are SGHNT and YENEEA. J was trimmed by 4 bases and V by 5 bases; bases with no gene match: 14. This CDR3 region has 16 residues.

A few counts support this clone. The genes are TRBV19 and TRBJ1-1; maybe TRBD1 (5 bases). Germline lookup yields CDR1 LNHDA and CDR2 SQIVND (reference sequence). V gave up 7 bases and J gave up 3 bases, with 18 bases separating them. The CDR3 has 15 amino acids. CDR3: CASKTWGGEHTEAFF. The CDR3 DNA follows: TGTGCCAGTAAGACGTGGGGCGGGGAGCACACTGAAGCTTTCTTT.

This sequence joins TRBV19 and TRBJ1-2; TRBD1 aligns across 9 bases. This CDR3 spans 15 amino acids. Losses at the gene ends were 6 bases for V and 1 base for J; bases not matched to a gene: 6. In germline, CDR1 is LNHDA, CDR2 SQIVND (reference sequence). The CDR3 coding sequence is TGTGCCAGTAGGAGGACAGGGGATGGTAACTATGGCTACACCTTC. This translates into CASRRTGDGNYGYTF. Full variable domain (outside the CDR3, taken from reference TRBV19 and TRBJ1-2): DGGITQSPKYLFRKEGQNVTLSCEQNLNHDAMYWYRQDPGQGLRLIYYSQIVNDFQKGDIAEGYSVSREKKESFPLTVTSAQKNPTAFYLCASRRTGDGNYGYTFGSGTRLTVV.

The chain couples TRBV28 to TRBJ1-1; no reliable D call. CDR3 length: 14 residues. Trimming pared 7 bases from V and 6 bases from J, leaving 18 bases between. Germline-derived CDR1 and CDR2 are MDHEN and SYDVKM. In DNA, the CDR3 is TGTGCCAGCACTATAAATGTGGGTCTCCCTGAAGCTTTCTTT. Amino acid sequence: CASTINVGLPEAFF.

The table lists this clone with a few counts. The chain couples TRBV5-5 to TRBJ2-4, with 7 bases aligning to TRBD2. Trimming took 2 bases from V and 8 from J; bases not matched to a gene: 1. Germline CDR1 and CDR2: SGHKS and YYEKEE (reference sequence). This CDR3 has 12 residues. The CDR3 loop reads CASSFRGDIQYF. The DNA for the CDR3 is TGTGCCAGCAGCTTCCGGGGGGACATTCAGTACTTC.

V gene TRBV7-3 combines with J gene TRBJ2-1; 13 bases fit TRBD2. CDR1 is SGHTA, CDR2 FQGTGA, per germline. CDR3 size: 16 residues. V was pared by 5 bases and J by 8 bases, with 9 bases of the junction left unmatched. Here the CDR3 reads CASSRRGTSGVDEQFF. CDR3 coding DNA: TGTGCCAGCAGCCGGAGGGGGACTAGCGGGGTAGATGAGCAGTTCTTC. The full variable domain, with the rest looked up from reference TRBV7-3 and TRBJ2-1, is GAGVSQTPSNKVTEKGKYVELRCDPISGHTALYWYRQSLGQGPEFLIYFQGTGAADDSGLPNDRFFAVRPEGSVSTLKIQRTERGDSAVYLCASSRRGTSGVDEQFFGPGTRLTVL.

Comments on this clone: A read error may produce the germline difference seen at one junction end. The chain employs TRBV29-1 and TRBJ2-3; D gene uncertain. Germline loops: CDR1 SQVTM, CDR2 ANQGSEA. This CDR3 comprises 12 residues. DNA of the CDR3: TGCAGCGTTCCGGAAGGCCCGGGTTCCTTGGATTTT. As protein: CSVPEGPGSLDF.

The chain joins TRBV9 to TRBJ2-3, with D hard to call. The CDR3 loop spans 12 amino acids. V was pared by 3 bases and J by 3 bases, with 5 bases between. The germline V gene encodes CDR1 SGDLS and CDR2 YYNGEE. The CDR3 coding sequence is TGTGCCAGCAGCGCGTATACAGATACGCAGTATTTT. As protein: CASSAYTDTQYF.

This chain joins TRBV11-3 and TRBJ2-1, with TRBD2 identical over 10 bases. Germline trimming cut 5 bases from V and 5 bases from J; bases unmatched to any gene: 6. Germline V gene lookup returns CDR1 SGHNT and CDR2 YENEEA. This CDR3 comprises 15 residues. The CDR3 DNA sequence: TGTGCCAGCAGCCCCGGACTAGCGGTTGACAATGAGCAGTTCTTC. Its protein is CASSPGLAVDNEQFF.

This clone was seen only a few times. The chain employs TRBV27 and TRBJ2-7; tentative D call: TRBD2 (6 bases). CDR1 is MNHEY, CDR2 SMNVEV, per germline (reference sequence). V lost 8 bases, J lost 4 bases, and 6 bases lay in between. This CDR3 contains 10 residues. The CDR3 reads CASGRYEQYF. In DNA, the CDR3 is TGTGCCAGCGGGAGGTACGAGCAGTACTTC.